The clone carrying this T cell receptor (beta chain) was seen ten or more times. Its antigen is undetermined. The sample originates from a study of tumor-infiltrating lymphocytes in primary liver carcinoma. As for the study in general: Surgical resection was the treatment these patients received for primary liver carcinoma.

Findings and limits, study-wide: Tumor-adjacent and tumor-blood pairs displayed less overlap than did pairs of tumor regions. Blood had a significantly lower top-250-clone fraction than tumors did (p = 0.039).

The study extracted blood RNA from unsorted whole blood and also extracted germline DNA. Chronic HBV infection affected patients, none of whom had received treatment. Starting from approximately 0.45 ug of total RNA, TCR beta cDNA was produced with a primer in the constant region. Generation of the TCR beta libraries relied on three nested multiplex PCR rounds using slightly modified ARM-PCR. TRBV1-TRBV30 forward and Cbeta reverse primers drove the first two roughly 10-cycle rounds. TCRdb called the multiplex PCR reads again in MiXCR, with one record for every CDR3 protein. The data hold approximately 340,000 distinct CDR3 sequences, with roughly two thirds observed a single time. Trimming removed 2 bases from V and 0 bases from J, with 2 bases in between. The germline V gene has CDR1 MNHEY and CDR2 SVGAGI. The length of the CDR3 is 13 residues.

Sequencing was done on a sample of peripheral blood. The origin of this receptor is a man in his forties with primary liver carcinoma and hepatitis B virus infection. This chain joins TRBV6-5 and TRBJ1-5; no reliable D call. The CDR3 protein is CASSYNSNQPQHF. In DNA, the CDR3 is TGTGCCAGCAGTTACAATAGCAATCAGCCCCAGCATTTT.